One and the same sample provided the 28 T cell receptor beta chains below, sequenced in a study of T-cell reconstitution after alpha-beta-depleted transplantation in children. The TCRbeta library was prepared with unique molecular identifiers. One entry per CDR3 protein results from TCRdb running MiXCR on the PCR reads. The table has 250,000 to 300,000 distinct CDR3 sequences, roughly 11% seen once. Here the sequenced sample was peripheral blood, taken 180 days after TCRalphabeta/CD19-depleted stem cell transplant. The receptors shown here come from a male patient aged 2 to 9 who had a stem cell transplant for chronic granulomatous disease, so the T cells may come from the graft donor.

This clonotype was detected many times. This rearrangement joins TRBV29-1 to TRBJ1-4; 8 positions agree with TRBD1. The CDR3 is 17 amino acids. V gave up 3 bases and J gave up 2 bases; unmatched junction bases: 11. Germline lookup yields CDR1 SQVTM and CDR2 ANQGSEA. The CDR3 coding sequence is TGCAGCGTTGATCGCTTTACAGGGGGAAGTACTAATGAAAAACTGTTTTTT. It translates to CSVDRFTGGSTNEKLFF.

This clonotype was seen at least ten times. The V gene is TRBV20-1, the J gene TRBJ2-5; tentative D call: TRBD2 (6 bases). This CDR3 is built from 12 residues. Germline CDR1 is DFQATT and CDR2 is SNEGSKA (reference sequence). The V gene lost 0 bases and the J gene lost 6 bases, with 8 bases spanning the gap. The CDR3 spells CSAREGGKTQYF. For the CDR3, the DNA is TGCAGTGCTAGAGAAGGAGGGAAGACCCAGTACTTC.

This clonotype was counted at least ten times. The chain uses TRBV11-2 and TRBJ2-4; maybe TRBD1 (6 bases). This CDR3 is built from 17 residues. V lost 1 base, J lost 0 bases, and 13 bases lay in between. Germline V gene sequence: CDR1 SGHAT, CDR2 FQNNGV. CDR3 in DNA: TGTGCCAGCAGCTTAGGCAGGGGTTTCCTAGCCAAAAACATTCAGTACTTC. Protein product: CASSLGRGFLAKNIQYF.

Turning to this clonotype: A much more abundant neighbour one base away suggests this may be a read error. The CDR3 DNA reads TGCAGCGCTGGGGAGAGGAGCAATAAGCCCCAGCATTTT. Translating gives CSAGERSNKPQHF. V is TRBV29-1 and J is TRBJ1-5, with no clear D. CDR1 is SQVTM, CDR2 ANQGSEA, per germline. The CDR3 covers 13 residues.

This clonotype has a count of ten or more. The V and J genes are TRBV7-9 and TRBJ2-5; the D gene is possibly TRBD1 (6 bases). CDR1 is SEHNR and CDR2 is FQNEAQ in the germline V gene (reference sequence). The CDR3 loop spans 14 amino acids. The V and J ends lost 5 bases and 5 bases respectively, with 15 bases between them. Here the CDR3 reads CASSDDTGLETQYF. CDR3 in DNA: TGTGCCAGCAGCGACGACACAGGGCTGGAGACCCAGTACTTC.

This clonotype was detected many times. This chain links TRBV11-2 with TRBJ2-5; 8 bases are shared with TRBD1. CDR1 SGHAT and CDR2 FQNNGV come from the germline V gene. The CDR3 length is 14 residues. The junction had 6 bases not matched to a gene; V was cut back by 4 bases and J by 5 bases. For the CDR3, the DNA is TGTGCCAGCAGCTCTTCACAGGGGGGCGAGACCCAGTACTTC. Translated: CASSSSQGGETQYF.

This clonotype has a count of ten or more. The J gene is TRBJ2-1, the V gene TRBV4-2, with 8 bases that match TRBD1. Unmatched junction bases numbered 7, after V lost 0 bases and J lost 6 bases. The CDR3 covers 16 residues. CDR1 and CDR2 (germline): LGHNA, YNFKEQ. Written as DNA, the CDR3 is TGTGCCAGCAGCCAAGAGCTGGACAGGGCCCCCAATGAGCAGTTCTTC. Amino acids: CASSQELDRAPNEQFF.

This clonotype was seen at least ten times. The CDR3 reads CASSSIRRVYQFF. In DNA, the CDR3 is TGTGCCAGCAGCTCCATCAGGAGAGTTTATCAGTTCTTC. The chain uses TRBV11-2 and TRBJ2-1; D unresolved. V was cut by 4 bases and J by 13 bases, with 17 bases left in between. Looked up from germline, CDR1 is SGHAT and CDR2 is FQNNGV. The CDR3 runs 13 residues.

As for this clonotype: The junction departs from germline at one end; a sequencing error may be responsible. The CDR3 DNA is TGTGCCAACAGCCGGCCAGGAGGGAGCACAGATACGCAGTATTTT. It is translated as CANSRPGGSTDTQYF. This chain links TRBV5-4 with TRBJ2-3; a possible D gene is TRBD2 (6 bases). The CDR3 length is 15 residues. Germline CDR1 reads SGHNT; CDR2 reads YYREEE (reference sequence). The full variable domain, in which reference TRBV5-4 and TRBJ2-3 provide the parts outside the CDR3, is ETGVTQSPTHLIKTRGQQVTLRCSSQSGHNTVSWYQQALGQGPQFIFQYYREEENGRGNFPPRFSGLQFPNYSSELNVNALELDDSALYLCANSRPGGSTDTQYFGPGTRLTVL.

The chain carries TRBV7-2 and TRBJ2-7; 10 bases agree with TRBD2. The trim removed 5 bases at V and 4 bases at J, leaving 11 bases unmatched. Germline V gives CDR1 SGHTA, CDR2 FQGNSA. This CDR3 is built from 16 residues. The CDR3 DNA sequence: TGTGCCAGCAGCGAAGGACTAGCGGAACCCTTATACGAGCAGTACTTC. Protein sequence: CASSEGLAEPLYEQYF. The variable domain in full, completed from reference TRBV7-2 and TRBJ2-7, reads GAGVSQSPSNKVTEKGKDVELRCDPISGHTALYWYRQSLGQGLEFLIYFQGNSAPDKSGLPSDRFSAERTGGSVSTLTIQRTQQEDSAVYLCASSEGLAEPLYEQYFGPGTRLTVT.

The rearrangement uses TRBV30 and TRBJ1-1; 9 positions agree with TRBD1. The CDR3 has 14 amino acids. V lost 5 bases to trimming and J lost 7 bases; unmatched junction nucleotides: 11. Germline CDR1 GTSNPN, CDR2 SVGIG (reference sequence). CDR3 bases: TGTGCCTGGTCCTTACAGGGGGCGCGGAGTGAAGCTTTCTTT. This sequence encodes CAWSLQGARSEAFF.

The V gene is TRBV4-1, the J gene TRBJ2-7; D is possibly TRBD1 (6 bases). Germline V gene sequence: CDR1 MGHRA, CDR2 YSYEKL. Trimming shortened V by 3 bases and J by 3 bases, and 15 bases separated the two germline ends. This CDR3 has 15 residues. The CDR3: CASSHTPGHFYEQYF. CDR3 sequence (DNA): TGCGCCAGCAGCCATACTCCGGGACATTTCTACGAGCAGTACTTC.

There are many counts of this clonotype. V usage is TRBV20-1 and J usage is TRBJ2-1; 8 bases are a match to TRBD2. The germline CDR1 and CDR2 sequences are DFQATT and SNEGSKA (reference sequence). Trimming removed 3 bases from V and 4 bases from J; junction bases left unmatched: 8. The CDR3 contains 15 residues. This CDR3 reads CSASGGLGVYNEQFF. The CDR3 coding sequence is TGCAGTGCTAGTGGGGGACTAGGTGTGTACAATGAGCAGTTCTTC.

This clonotype was recorded many times. The chain carries TRBV5-4 and TRBJ1-1, with D maybe TRBD1 (6 bases). This CDR3 comprises 15 residues. With 3 bases removed from V and 1 base from J, the gap between germline ends came to 13 bases. From germline, CDR1 is SGHNT and CDR2 YYREEE (reference sequence). In DNA, the CDR3 is TGTGCCAGCAGCTCACAGGTAGGGGGGAACACTGAAGCTTTCTTT. Translated: CASSSQVGGNTEAFF. Supplemented by reference TRBV5-4 and TRBJ1-1, the full variable domain reads ETGVTQSPTHLIKTRGQQVTLRCSSQSGHNTVSWYQQALGQGPQFIFQYYREEENGRGNFPPRFSGLQFPNYSSELNVNALELDDSALYLCASSSQVGGNTEAFFGQGTRLTVV.

This clonotype appeared many times. This chain links TRBV9 with TRBJ1-3, with D unclear. V lost 3 bases and J lost 4, with 5 bases in between. In germline, CDR1 is SGDLS, CDR2 YYNGEE. The CDR3 is 12 residues long. This CDR3 is CASSGQGNTIYF. The DNA of the CDR3 is TGTGCCAGCAGCGGGCAGGGAAACACCATATATTTT.

The sample holds many counts of this clonotype. The rearrangement links TRBV12-3 or TRBV12-4 to TRBJ2-6; D unresolved. CDR3 length: 16 residues. V lost 3 bases, J lost 0 bases, and 9 bases lay in between. Here the CDR3 DNA reads TGTGCCAGCAGTTTTGTTTCCTACTCTGGGGCCAACGTCCTGACTTTC. Protein: CASSFVSYSGANVLTF.

This clonotype was seen a handful of times. The J gene is TRBJ2-7, the V gene TRBV2; D is undetermined. The V end was cut by 4 bases, the J end by 1 base, with 14 bases between. Germline lookup yields CDR1 SNHLY and CDR2 FYNNEI. CDR3 length: 15 residues. The CDR3 DNA is TGTGCCAGCAGTGGACCAAAACTACAATCCTACGAGCAGTACTTC. The encoded protein is CASSGPKLQSYEQYF.

At least ten counts were recorded for this clonotype. The chain combines TRBV12-3 or TRBV12-4 with TRBJ2-3; D could derive from TRBD1 or TRBD2 (5 bases each). The germline V and J ends were trimmed by 2 bases and 0 bases, with 18 bases remaining between them. There are 18 residues in the CDR3. The CDR3 sequence: CASSLWGRSPSSTDTQYF. The DNA of the CDR3 is TGTGCCAGCAGTTTATGGGGACGGTCGCCTTCTAGCACAGATACGCAGTATTTT.

This clonotype was counted ten times or more. The J gene is TRBJ2-7, the V gene TRBV20-1, with D maybe TRBD2 (5 bases). The CDR3 covers 14 residues. CDR1 and CDR2 (germline): DFQATT, SNEGSKA (reference sequence). Trimming left V 6 bases short and J 2 bases short, with 17 bases between. This CDR3 reads CSAKHRLGAYEQYF. The CDR3, as DNA: TGCAGTGCGAAACACCGTCTCGGGGCCTACGAGCAGTACTTC.

This clonotype was recorded many times. The chain uses TRBV25-1 and TRBJ2-7; 7 bases are a match to TRBD1. With 3 bases clipped from V and 0 bases from J, the junction kept 5 bases outside the gene matches. Germline CDR1 and CDR2: MGHDK and SYGVNS. The CDR3 spans 15 residues. The CDR3 here is CASSETGQSSYEQYF. Written as DNA, the CDR3 is TGTGCCAGCAGTGAGACGGGACAGAGCTCCTACGAGCAGTACTTC.

This clonotype was seen at least ten times. The chain joins TRBV5-6 to TRBJ2-1; the D call may be TRBD1 or TRBD2 (5 bases each). V dropped 0 bases and J dropped 8 bases, with 15 bases sitting between them. The germline CDR1 and CDR2 sequences are SGHDT and YYEEEE. The CDR3 has 15 residues. DNA of the CDR3: TGTGCCAGCAGCTTGGGAGGGGCTAACTGGGATGAGCAGTTCTTC. It yields the protein CASSLGGANWDEQFF.

The table lists this clonotype with many counts. The chain is built from TRBV5-5 and TRBJ2-4, with 9 bases that match TRBD1. Germline V CDR1 and CDR2: SGHKS, YYEKEE (reference sequence). V lost 6 bases, J lost 4 bases, and 11 bases stayed unmatched. CDR3 size: 16 residues. The CDR3 nucleotides read TGTGCCAGCATCTCCGGGACAGGGAGGGGAAAAAACATTCAGTACTTC. It specifies CASISGTGRGKNIQYF.

The chain carries TRBV15 and TRBJ2-7; no firm D call. V was trimmed by 5 bases and J by 3 bases, leaving 14 bases between them. The V gene's germline CDR1 is LNHNV and CDR2 YYDKDF (reference sequence). The CDR3 is made up of 14 amino acids. Written as DNA, the CDR3 is TGTGCCACCAGCTGGGTTTTCTCCCTCTACGAGCAGTACTTC. This gives the protein CATSWVFSLYEQYF. Full variable domain (rest looked up from reference TRBV15 and TRBJ2-7): DAMVIQNPRYQVTQFGKPVTLSCSQTLNHNVMYWYQQKSSQAPKLLFHYYDKDFNNEADTPDNFQSRRPNTSFCFLDIRSPGLGDTAMYLCATSWVFSLYEQYFGPGTRLTVT.

V is TRBV19 and J is TRBJ1-1; the D gene is possibly TRBD1 (5 bases). Trimming cost V 3 bases and J 6 bases, with 20 bases left between them. The germline gives CDR1 LNHDA, CDR2 SQIVND (reference sequence). The length of the CDR3 is 16 residues. The CDR3: CASSMSDTLLRAEAFF. The CDR3 DNA sequence: TGTGCCAGTAGTATGTCGGACACACTCCTTAGGGCTGAAGCTTTCTTT.

This clonotype has a count of ten or more. The chain links TRBV10-3 to TRBJ2-2; 8 positions agree with TRBD1. J gave up 5 bases and V 4 bases, and 9 bases lay outside the gene matches. In germline, CDR1 is ENHRY, CDR2 SYGVKD. This CDR3 region has 16 residues. This CDR3 is CAISAYRDRWTGELFF. DNA of the CDR3: TGTGCCATCAGTGCATACCGGGACAGGTGGACCGGGGAGCTGTTTTTT.

A note on this clonotype: With a much larger clone just one base away, this may be a read error. The chain has TRBV18 and TRBJ1-1; unclear D gene. CDR1 is KGHSH, CDR2 LQKENI, per germline. The CDR3 covers 13 residues. CDR3 coding DNA: TGTGCCAGCTCACCACCGAGGAACACTGAAGCTTACTTT. Protein product: CASSPPRNTEAYF.

The sample holds many counts of this clonotype. CDR3 residues: CASRGMWGSHTEQYF. CDR3 nucleotides: TGCGCCAGCAGGGGGATGTGGGGGAGTCATACCGAGCAGTACTTC. The J gene is TRBJ2-7, the V gene TRBV5-1, with D perhaps given as TRBD1 or TRBD2 (5 bases each). Germline V gene lookup returns CDR1 SGHRS and CDR2 YFSETQ. V dropped 5 bases and J dropped 6 bases, with 21 bases sitting between them. The CDR3 has 15 amino acids. The complete variable domain, with remaining parts taken from reference TRBV5-1 and TRBJ2-7, reads KAGVTQTPRYLIKTRGQQVTLSCSPISGHRSVSWYQQTPGQGLQFLFEYFSETQRNKGNFPGRFSGRQFSNSRSEMNVSTLELGDSALYLCASRGMWGSHTEQYFGPGTRLTVT.

This clonotype occurred many times. The CDR3 nucleotides read TGTGCCACCAGGGAAACAGCGAACACTGAAGCTTTCTTT. It translates to CATRETANTEAFF. The V and J genes are TRBV15 and TRBJ1-1; D is unclear. Trimming took 6 bases from V and 1 from J, leaving 9 bases between them. Germline assignment: CDR1 LNHNV and CDR2 YYDKDF (reference sequence). This CDR3 spans 13 amino acids.